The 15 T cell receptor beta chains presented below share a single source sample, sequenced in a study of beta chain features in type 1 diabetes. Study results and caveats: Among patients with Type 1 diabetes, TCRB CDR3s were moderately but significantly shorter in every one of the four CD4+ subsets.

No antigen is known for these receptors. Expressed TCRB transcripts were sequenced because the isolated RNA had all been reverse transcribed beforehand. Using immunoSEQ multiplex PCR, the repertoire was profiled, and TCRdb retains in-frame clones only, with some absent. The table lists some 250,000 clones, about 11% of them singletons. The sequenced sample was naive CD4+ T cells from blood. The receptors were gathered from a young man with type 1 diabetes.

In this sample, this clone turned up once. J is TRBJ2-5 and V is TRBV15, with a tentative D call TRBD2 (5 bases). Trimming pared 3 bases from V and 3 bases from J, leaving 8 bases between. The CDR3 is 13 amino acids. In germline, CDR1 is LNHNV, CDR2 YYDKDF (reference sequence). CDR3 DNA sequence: TGTGCCACCAGCAGGAATAGCGAAGAGACCCAGTACTTC. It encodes CATSRNSEETQYF. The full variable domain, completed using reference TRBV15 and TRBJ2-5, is DAMVIQNPRYQVTQFGKPVTLSCSQTLNHNVMYWYQQKSSQAPKLLFHYYDKDFNNEADTPDNFQSRRPNTSFCFLDIRSPGLGDTAMYLCATSRNSEETQYFGPGTRLLVL.

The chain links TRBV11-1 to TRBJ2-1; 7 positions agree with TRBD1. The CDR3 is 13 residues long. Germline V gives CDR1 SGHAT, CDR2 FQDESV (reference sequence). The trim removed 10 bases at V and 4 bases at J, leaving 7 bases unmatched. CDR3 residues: CAIKGAAYNEQFF. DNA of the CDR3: TGTGCCATTAAGGGGGCAGCTTACAATGAGCAGTTCTTC.

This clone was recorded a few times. CDR3 DNA: TGTGCCAGTAGCCGGGACAAAGATCAGCCCCAGCATTTT. Amino acid sequence: CASSRDKDQPQHF. This chain links TRBV19 with TRBJ1-5; TRBD1 might be the D (6 bases). Germline CDR1 and CDR2: LNHDA and SQIVND (reference sequence). The CDR3 has 13 amino acids. Trimming took 6 bases from V and 5 from J, leaving 11 bases between them.

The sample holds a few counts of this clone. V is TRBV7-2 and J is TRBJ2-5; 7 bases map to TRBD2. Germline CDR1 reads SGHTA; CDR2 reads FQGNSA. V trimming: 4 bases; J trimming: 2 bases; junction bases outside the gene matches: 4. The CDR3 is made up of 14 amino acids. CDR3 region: CASSSSSGQETQYF. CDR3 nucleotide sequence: TGTGCCAGCAGCTCGTCTAGCGGTCAAGAGACCCAGTACTTC.

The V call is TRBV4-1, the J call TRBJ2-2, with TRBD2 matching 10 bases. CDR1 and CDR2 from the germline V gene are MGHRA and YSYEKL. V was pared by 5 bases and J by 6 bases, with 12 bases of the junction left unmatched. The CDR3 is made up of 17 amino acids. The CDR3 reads CASSSIPQRGGSGELFF. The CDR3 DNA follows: TGCGCCAGCAGCTCCATACCCCAGCGGGGGGGGTCCGGGGAGCTGTTTTTT.

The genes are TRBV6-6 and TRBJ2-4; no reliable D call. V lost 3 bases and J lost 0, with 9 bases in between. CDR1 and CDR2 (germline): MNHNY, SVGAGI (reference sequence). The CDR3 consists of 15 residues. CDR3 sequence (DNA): TGTGCCAGCAGTTATGTCGAGTTAGCCAAAAACATTCAGTACTTC. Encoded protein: CASSYVELAKNIQYF.

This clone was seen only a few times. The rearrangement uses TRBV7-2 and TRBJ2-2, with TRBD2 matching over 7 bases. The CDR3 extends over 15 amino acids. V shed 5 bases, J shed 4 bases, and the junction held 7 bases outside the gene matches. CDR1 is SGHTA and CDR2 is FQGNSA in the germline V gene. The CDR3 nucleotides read TGTGCCAGCAGCCCGAGACTAGCCGGCACCGGGGAGCTGTTTTTT. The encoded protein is CASSPRLAGTGELFF.

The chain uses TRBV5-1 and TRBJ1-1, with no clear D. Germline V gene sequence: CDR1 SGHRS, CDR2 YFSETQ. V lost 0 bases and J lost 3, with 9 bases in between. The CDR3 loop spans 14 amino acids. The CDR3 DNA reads TGCGCCAGCAGCTTGGGGGCCGAGTACACTGAAGCTTTCTTT. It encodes CASSLGAEYTEAFF.

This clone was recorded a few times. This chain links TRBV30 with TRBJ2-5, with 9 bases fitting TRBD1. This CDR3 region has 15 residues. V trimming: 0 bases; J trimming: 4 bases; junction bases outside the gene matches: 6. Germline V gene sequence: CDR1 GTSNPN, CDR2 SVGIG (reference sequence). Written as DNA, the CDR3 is TGTGCCTGGAGTGTTAACAGGGGGCGCGGAGAGACCCAGTACTTC. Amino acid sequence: CAWSVNRGRGETQYF.

For the CDR3, the DNA is TGTGCCAGCAGTTTATCGAGACAAAATAATGAGCAGTTCTTC. It yields the protein CASSLSRQNNEQFF. The chain is built from TRBV27 and TRBJ2-1; D gene ambiguous. CDR1 and CDR2 from the germline V gene are MNHEY and SMNVEV (reference sequence). The CDR3 consists of 14 residues. Between the trimmed V and J ends, which lost 0 bases and 7 bases, there was a span of 10 bases.

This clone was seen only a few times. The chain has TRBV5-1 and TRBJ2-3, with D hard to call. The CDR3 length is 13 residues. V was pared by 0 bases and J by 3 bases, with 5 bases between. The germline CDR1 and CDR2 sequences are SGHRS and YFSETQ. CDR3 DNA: TGCGCCAGCAGCTTGGCTGAGACAGATACGCAGTATTTT. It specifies CASSLAETDTQYF.

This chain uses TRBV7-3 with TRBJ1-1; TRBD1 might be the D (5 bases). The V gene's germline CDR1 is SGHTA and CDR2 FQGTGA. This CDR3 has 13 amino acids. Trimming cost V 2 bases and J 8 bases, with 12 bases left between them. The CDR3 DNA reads TGTGCCAGCAGCTTAGTGGGGCGCGGCGAAGCTTTCTTT. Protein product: CASSLVGRGEAFF.

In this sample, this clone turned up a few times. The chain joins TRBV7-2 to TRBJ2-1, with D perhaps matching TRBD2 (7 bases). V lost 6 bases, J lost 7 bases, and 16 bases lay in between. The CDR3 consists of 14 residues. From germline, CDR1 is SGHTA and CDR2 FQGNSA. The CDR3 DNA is TGTGCCAGCAGGAGGGGGGGGCCGTATAATGAGCAGTTCTTC. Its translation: CASRRGGPYNEQFF.

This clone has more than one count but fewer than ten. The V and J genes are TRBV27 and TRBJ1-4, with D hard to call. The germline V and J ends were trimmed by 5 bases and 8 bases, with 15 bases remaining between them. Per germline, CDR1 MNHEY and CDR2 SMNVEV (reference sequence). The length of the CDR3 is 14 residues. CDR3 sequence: CASSLTTTPEKLFF. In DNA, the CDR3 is TGTGCCAGCAGTCTGACAACCACTCCGGAAAAACTGTTTTTT.

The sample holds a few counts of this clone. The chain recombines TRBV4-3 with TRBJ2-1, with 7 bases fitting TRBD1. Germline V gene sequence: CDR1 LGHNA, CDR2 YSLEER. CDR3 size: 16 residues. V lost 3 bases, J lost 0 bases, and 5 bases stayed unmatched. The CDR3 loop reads CASSQEDRTSYNEQFF. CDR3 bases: TGCGCCAGCAGCCAGGAGGACAGGACCTCCTACAATGAGCAGTTCTTC.